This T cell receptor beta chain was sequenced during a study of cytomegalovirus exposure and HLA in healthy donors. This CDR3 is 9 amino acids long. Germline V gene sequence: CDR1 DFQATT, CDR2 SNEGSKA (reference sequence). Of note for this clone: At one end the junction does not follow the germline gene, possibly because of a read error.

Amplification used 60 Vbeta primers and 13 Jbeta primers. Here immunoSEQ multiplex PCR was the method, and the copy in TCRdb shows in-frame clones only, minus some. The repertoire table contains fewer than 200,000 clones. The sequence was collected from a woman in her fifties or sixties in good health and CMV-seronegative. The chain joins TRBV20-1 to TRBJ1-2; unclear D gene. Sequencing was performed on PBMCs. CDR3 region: CSANAPALF. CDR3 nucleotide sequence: TGCAGTGCTAACGCGCCCGCCCTCTTC.